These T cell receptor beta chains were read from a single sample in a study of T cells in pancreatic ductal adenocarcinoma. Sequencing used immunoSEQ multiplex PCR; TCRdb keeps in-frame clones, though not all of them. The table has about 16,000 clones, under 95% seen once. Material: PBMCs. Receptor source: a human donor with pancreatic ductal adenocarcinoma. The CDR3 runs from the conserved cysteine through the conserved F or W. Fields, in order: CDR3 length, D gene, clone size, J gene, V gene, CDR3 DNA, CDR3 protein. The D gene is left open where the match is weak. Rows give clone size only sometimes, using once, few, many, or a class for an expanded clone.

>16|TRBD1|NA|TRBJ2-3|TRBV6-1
TGTGCCAGCAGTGAATCTAGAGGACAGGGTGAAGATACGCAGTATTTT
CASSESRGQGEDTQYF
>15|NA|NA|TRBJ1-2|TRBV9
TGTGCCAGCAGCGTAGTAACAGCGACTAACTATGGCTACACCTTC
CASSVVTATNYGYTF
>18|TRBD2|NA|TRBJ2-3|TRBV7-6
TGTGCCAGCAGCTTACTCCCGGCTAGCGGGGGGAGCACAGATACGCAGTATTTT
CASSLLPASGGSTDTQYF
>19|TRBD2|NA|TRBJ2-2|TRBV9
TGTGCCAGCAGCGTAGACACCCCCGGGGGGAGAGCGAACACCGGGGAGCTGTTTTTT
CASSVDTPGGRANTGELFF
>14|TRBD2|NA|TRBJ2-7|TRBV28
TGTGCCAGCAGTTTCGGGGGGGAACAGTACGAGCAGTACTTC
CASSFGGEQYEQYF
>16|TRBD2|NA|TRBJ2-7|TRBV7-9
TGTGCCAGCAGCTTAGCGCTTGGCGGGAGCACCTACGAGCAGTACTTC
CASSLALGGSTYEQYF
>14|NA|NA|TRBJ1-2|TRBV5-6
TGTGCCAGCAGCCCGGGACCCTCTAACTATGGCTACACCTTC
CASSPGPSNYGYTF
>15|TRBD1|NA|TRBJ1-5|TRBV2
TGTGCCAGCAGTGAACGACAGGGAATCAATCAGCCCCAGCATTTT
CASSERQGINQPQHF
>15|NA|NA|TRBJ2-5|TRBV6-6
TGTGCCAGCAGTTACTCGAGGGGAAGAGGTGAGACCCAGTACTTC
CASSYSRGRGETQYF
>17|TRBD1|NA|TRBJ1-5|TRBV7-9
TGTGCCAGCAGCCCCCAGGGACAGAGCTATAGCAATCAGCCCCAGCATTTT
CASSPQGQSYSNQPQHF
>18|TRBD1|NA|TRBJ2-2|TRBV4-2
TGTGCCAGCAGCCAAGTCTTCGGGACAGCTCGTGGCACCGGGGAGCTGTTTTTT
CASSQVFGTARGTGELFF
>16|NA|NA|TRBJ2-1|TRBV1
TGCACCAGCAGCCAAGATCCCAGCGGGAGAGGTAATGAGCAGTTCTTC
CTSSQDPSGRGNEQFF
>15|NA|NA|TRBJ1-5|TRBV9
TGTGCCAGCAGCGGAGGACGGTTTAGCAATCAGCCCCAGCATTTT
CASSGGRFSNQPQHF
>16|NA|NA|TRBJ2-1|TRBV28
TGTGCCAGCAGTTCCCAGGGACTGGCTACCGACAATGAGCAGTTCTTC
CASSSQGLATDNEQFF
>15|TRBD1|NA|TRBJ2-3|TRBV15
TGTGCCACCAGCAGTAACAGGGGTCGCACAGATACGCAGTATTTT
CATSSNRGRTDTQYF
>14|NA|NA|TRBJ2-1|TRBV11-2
TGTGCCAGCAGCCCCATGATCTCCTACAATGAGCAGTTCTTC
CASSPMISYNEQFF
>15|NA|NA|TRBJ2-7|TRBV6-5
TGTGCCAGCAGCCCGATGAGGGGGGCCTCCTACGAGCAGTACTTC
CASSPMRGASYEQYF
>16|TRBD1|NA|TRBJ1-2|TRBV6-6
TGTGCCAGCAGCCACCCAGGGACAGGGGGAGGCTATGGCTACACCTTC
CASSHPGTGGGYGYTF
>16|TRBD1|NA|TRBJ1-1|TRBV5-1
TGCGCCAGCAGCTTGGGGGACAGGTTTTGGAACACTGAAGCTTTCTTT
CASSLGDRFWNTEAFF
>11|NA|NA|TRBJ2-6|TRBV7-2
TGTGCCAGCAGCCCAACCAACGTCCTGACTTTC
CASSPTNVLTF
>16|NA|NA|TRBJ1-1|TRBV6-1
TGTGCCAGCAGTGAAGCGCGGCAGGGAGTGAACACTGAAGCTTTCTTT
CASSEARQGVNTEAFF
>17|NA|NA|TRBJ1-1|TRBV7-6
TGTGCCAGCAGCTCCCCCGCCCGTGGGTATGGAAACACTGAAGCTTTCTTT
CASSSPARGYGNTEAFF
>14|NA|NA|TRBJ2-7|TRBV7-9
TGTGCCAGCAGCCTTCCGGGCAGGCCCCACGAGCAGTACTTC
CASSLPGRPHEQYF
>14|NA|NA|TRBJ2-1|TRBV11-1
TGTGCCAGCAGCCCCCGTTTAGGATCGGGTGAGCAGTTCTTC
CASSPRLGSGEQFF
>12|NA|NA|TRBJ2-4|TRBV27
TGTGCCAGCAGTTTCCCGGGGGCGGTTCAGTACTTC
CASSFPGAVQYF
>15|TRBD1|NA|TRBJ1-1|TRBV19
TGTGCCAGTAGTTCACGACAGGGTCGCACCACTGAAGCTTTCTTT
CASSSRQGRTTEAFF
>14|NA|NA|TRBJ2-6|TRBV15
TGTGCCACCAGCCACGGGTCTGGGGCCAACGTCCTGACTTTC
CATSHGSGANVLTF
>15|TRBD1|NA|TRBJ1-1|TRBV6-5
TGTGCCAGCAGCGCCGTGGGACAGCGTAACACTGAAGCTTTCTTT
CASSAVGQRNTEAFF
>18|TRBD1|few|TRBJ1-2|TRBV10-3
TGTGCCATCAGTGAGTCGACTCTGAGGGACAGGGGTAACTATGGCTACACCTTC
CAISESTLRDRGNYGYTF
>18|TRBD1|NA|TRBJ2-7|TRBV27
TGTGCCAGCGGGCTGGACAGGGGGGAACTCCCGAGCTCCTACGAGCAGTACTTC
CASGLDRGELPSSYEQYF
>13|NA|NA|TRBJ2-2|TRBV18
TGTGCCAGCTCACCACCGGGGGACGGGGAGCTGTTTTTT
CASSPPGDGELFF
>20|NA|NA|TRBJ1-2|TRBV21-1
TGTGCCAGCAGCAAAGGGTCAGGGGACATCCAGTCGGTCCCGGACTATGGCTACACCTTC
CASSKGSGDIQSVPDYGYTF
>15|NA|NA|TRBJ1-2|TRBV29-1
TGCAGCTCTACCCAGGGCCATACCCTTAACTATGGCTACACCTTC
CSSTQGHTLNYGYTF